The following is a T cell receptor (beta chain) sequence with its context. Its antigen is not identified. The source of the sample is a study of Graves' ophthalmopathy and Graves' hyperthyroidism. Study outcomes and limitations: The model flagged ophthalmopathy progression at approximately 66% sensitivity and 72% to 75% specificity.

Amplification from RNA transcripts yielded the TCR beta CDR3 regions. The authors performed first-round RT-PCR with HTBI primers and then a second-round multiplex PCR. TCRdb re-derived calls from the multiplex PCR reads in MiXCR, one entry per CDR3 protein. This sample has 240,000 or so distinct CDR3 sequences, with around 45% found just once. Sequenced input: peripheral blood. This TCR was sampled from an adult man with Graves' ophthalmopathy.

The CDR3 DNA reads as TGTGCCAGCAGGGGGACTAGCGGTGGGACCGGGGAGCTGTTTTTT. It specifies CASRGTSGGTGELFF. The chain has TRBV12-3 or TRBV12-4 and TRBJ2-2; 11 bases line up with TRBD2. This CDR3 is 15 amino acids long. V shed 6 bases, J shed 5 bases, and the junction held 5 bases outside the gene matches.